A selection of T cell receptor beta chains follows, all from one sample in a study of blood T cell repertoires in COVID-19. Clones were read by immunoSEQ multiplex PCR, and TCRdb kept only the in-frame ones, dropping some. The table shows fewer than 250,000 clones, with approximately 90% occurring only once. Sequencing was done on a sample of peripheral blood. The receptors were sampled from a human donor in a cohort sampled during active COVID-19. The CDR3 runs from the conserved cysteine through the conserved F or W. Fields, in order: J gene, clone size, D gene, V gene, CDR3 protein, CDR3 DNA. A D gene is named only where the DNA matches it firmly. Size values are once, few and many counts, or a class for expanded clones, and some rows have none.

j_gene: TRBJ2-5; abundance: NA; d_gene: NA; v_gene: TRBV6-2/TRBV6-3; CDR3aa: CASSYRQGDQETQYF; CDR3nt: TGTGCCAGCAGTTACCGGCAGGGCGACCAAGAGACCCAGTACTTC
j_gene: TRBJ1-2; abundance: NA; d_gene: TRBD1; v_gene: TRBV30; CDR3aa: CAWRDRTGVSGSYGYTF; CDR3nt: TGTGCCTGGAGAGACCGGACAGGTGTATCGGGGTCGTATGGCTACACCTTC
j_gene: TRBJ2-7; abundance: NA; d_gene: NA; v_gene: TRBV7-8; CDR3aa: CASSLAAYTYEQYF; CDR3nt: TGTGCCAGCAGCTTAGCCGCGTATACCTACGAGCAGTACTTC
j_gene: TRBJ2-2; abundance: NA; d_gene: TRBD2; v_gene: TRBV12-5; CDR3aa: CASGSGTSGVWNTGELFF; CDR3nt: TGTGCTAGTGGTTCCGGGACTAGCGGGGTGTGGAACACCGGGGAGCTGTTTTTT
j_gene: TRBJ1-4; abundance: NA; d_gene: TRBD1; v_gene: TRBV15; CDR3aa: CATSRLRGTGDGEKLFF; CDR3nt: TGTGCCACCAGCAGGCTACGTGGAACAGGGGACGGTGAAAAACTGTTTTTT
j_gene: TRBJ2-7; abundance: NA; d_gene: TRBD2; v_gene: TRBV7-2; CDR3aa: CASSLSAGVRTYEQYF; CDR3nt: TGTGCCAGCAGCTTATCGGCGGGAGTGAGGACCTACGAGCAGTACTTC
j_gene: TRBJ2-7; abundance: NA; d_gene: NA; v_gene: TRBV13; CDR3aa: CASSLGRGGTYEQYF; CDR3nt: TGTGCCAGCAGCTTAGGAAGGGGGGGGACCTACGAGCAGTACTTC
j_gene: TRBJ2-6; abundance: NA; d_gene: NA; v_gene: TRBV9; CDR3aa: CASSVQWSGANVLTF; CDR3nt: TGTGCCAGCAGCGTACAGTGGTCTGGGGCCAACGTCCTGACTTTC
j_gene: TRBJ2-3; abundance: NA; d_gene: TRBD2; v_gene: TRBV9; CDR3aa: CASSVGLAGGTIADTQYF; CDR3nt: TGTGCCAGCAGCGTAGGGCTAGCGGGGGGAACTATCGCAGATACGCAGTATTTT
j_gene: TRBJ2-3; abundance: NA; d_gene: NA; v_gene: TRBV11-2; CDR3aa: CASSLDPIPRTDTQYF; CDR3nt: TGTGCCAGCAGCTTAGATCCCATCCCCCGCACAGATACGCAGTATTTT
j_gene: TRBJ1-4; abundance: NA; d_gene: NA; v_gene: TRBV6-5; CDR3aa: CASSTGRNEKLFF; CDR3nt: TGTGCCAGCAGTACAGGGCGGAATGAAAAACTGTTTTTT
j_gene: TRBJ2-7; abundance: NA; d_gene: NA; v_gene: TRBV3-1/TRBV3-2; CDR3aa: CASSQLSYEQYF; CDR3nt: TGTGCCAGCAGCCAACTATCCTACGAGCAGTACTTC
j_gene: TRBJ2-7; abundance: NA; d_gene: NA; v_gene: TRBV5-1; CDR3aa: CASSLAGGEQYF; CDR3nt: TGCGCCAGCAGCTTGGCAGGTGGCGAGCAGTACTTC
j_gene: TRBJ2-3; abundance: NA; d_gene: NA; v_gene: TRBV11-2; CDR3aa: CASSVGPGGHDTQYF; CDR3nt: TGTGCCAGCAGCGTGGGTCCGGGGGGACACGATACGCAGTATTTT
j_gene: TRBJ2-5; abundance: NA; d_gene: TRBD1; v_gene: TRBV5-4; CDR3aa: CASSPGQESRTSQYF; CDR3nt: TGTGCCAGCAGCCCCGGACAGGAATCCAGAACTTCCCAGTACTTC
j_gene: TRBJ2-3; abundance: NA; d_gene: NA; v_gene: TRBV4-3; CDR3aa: CASSQDQRTDTQYF; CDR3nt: TGCGCCAGCAGCCAAGATCAGAGGACAGATACGCAGTATTTT
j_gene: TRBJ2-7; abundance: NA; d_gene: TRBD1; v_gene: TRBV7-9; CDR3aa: CASSHRDRGGEQYF; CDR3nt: TGTGCCAGCAGCCACCGGGACAGGGGTGGCGAGCAGTACTTC
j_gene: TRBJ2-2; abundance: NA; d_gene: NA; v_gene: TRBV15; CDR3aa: CATRGARVPITGELFF; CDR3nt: TGTGCCACCAGAGGGGCTCGGGTTCCGATAACCGGGGAGCTGTTTTTT
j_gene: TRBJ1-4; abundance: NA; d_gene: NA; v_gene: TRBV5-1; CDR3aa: CASSLTGGPNEKLFF; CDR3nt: TGCGCCAGCAGCTTGACGGGGGGGCCGAATGAAAAACTGTTTTTT
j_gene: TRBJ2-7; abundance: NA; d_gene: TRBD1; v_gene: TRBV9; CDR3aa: CASSVGGQGLNYEQYF; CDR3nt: TGTGCCAGCAGCGTAGGGGGACAGGGGCTTAACTACGAGCAGTACTTC
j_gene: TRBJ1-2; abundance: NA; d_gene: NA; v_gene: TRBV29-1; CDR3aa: CSVGFVQGPNYGYTF; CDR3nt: TGCAGCGTTGGATTCGTACAGGGCCCCAACTATGGCTACACCTTC
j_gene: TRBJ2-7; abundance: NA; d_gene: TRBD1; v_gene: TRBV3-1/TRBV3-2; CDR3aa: CASSQGQLGDRGIFFSYEQYF; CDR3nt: TGTGCCAGCAGCCAAGGTCAATTAGGGGACAGGGGTATTTTTTTTTCCTACGAGCAGTACTTC
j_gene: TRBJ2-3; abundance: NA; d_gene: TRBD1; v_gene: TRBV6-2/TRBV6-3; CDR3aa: CASSYSPGQGTDTQYF; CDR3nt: TGTGCCAGCAGTTACTCCCCGGGACAGGGCACAGATACGCAGTATTTT
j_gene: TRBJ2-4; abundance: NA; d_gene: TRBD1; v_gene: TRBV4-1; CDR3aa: CASSQGDGWGTGRNIQYF; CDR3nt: TGCGCCAGCAGCCAAGGTGATGGGTGGGGGACAGGGCGCAACATTCAGTACTTC
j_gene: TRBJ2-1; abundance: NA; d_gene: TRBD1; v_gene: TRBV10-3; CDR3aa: CAIRVTGGTNRGGLGEQFF; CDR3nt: TGTGCCATCAGAGTGACAGGGGGGACCAACCGGGGAGGGCTAGGGGAGCAGTTCTTC
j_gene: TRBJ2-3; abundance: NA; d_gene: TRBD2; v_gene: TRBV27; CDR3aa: CASSRGGGGLYTQYF; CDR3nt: TGTGCCAGCAGTCGAGGCGGGGGGGGCCTTTATACGCAGTATTTT
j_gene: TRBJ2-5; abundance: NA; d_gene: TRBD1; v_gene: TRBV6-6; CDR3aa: CASSDPGGAETQYF; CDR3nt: TGTGCCAGCAGCGATCCAGGGGGAGCCGAGACCCAGTACTTC
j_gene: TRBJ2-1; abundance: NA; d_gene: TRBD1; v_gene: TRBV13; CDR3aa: CASSRQGFSYNEQFF; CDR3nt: TGTGCCAGCAGCCGACAGGGTTTCTCCTACAATGAGCAGTTCTTC
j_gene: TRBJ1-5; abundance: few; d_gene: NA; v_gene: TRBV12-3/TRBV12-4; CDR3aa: CASTSDTSSPQHF; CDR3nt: TGTGCCAGCACCTCGGACACCTCCAGCCCCCAGCATTTT
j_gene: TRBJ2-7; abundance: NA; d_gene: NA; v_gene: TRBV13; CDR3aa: CASSSGLRLGQYF; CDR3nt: TGTGCCAGCAGCTCGGGTCTACGATTAGGGCAGTACTTC
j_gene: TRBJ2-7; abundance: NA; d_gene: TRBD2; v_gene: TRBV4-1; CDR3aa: CASSRATSGSYEQYF; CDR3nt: TGCGCCAGCAGCCGAGCGACTAGCGGGAGCTACGAGCAGTACTTC
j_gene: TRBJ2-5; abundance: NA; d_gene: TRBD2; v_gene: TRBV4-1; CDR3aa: CASSQAYAGEGETQYF; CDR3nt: TGCGCCAGCAGCCAAGCCTATGCGGGGGAAGGAGAGACCCAGTACTTC
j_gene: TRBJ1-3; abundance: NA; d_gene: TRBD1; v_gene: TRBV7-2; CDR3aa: CASTQDRSGTGNTIYF; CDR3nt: TGTGCCAGCACTCAGGACAGGTCAGGAACTGGAAACACCATATATTTT
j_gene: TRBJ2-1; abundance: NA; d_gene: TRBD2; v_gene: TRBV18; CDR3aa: CASSPRTSANNEQFF; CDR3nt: TGTGCCAGCTCACCACGCACTAGCGCGAACAATGAGCAGTTCTTC
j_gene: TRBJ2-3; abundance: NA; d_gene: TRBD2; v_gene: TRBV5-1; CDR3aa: CASLSGGPTDTQYF; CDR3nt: TGCGCCAGTTTGAGCGGGGGGCCGACAGATACGCAGTATTTT
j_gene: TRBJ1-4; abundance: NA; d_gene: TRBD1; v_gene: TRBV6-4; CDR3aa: CARYRGHATNEKLFF; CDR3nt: TGTGCCAGATACAGGGGCCACGCAACTAATGAAAAACTGTTTTTT
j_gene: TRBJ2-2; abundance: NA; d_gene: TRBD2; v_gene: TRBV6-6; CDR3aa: CASSGGLAGGDGELFF; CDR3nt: TGTGCCAGCAGTGGCGGACTAGCGGGAGGGGACGGGGAGCTGTTTTTT
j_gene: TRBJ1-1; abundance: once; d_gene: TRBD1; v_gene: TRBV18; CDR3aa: CASSMDRGGTEAFF; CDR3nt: TGTGCCAGCTCAATGGACAGGGGGGGCACTGAAGCTTTCTTT
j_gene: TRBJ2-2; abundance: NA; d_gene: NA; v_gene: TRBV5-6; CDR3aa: CASSLYVRGLWDTGELFF; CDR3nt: TGTGCCAGCAGCTTGTACGTGCGGGGGCTGTGGGACACCGGGGAGCTGTTTTTT
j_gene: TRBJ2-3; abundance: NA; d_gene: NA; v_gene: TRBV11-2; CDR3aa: CASSSGWGPSTDTQYF; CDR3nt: TGTGCCAGCAGCTCGGGGTGGGGGCCTAGCACAGATACGCAGTATTTT
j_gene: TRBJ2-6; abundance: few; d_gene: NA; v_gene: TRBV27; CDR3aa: CASRRSWTAGANVLTF; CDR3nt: TGTGCCAGCCGTCGGTCCTGGACTGCTGGGGCCAACGTCCTGACTTTC
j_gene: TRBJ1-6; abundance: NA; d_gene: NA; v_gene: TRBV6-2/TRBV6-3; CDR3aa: CASSYETGRNSPLHF; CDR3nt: TGTGCCAGCAGTTACGAGACAGGCAGAAATTCACCCCTCCACTTT
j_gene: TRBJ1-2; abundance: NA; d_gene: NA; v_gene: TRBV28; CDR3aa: CASSFGQAGGYTF; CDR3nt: TGTGCCAGCAGTTTTGGGCAGGCCGGAGGCTACACCTTC
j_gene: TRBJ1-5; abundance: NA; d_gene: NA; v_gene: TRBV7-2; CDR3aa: CASSFGRGNQPQHF; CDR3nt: TGTGCCAGCAGCTTCGGACGGGGGAATCAGCCCCAGCATTTT
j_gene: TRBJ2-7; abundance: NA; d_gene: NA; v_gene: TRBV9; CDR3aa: CASSVGVGSVGGQYF; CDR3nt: TGTGCCAGCAGCGTAGGTGTCGGATCAGTGGGGGGGCAGTACTTC
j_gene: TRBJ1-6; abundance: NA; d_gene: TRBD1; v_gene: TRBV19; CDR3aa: CARTGTKNSPLHF; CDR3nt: TGTGCCAGGACAGGGACGAAGAATTCACCCCTCCACTTT